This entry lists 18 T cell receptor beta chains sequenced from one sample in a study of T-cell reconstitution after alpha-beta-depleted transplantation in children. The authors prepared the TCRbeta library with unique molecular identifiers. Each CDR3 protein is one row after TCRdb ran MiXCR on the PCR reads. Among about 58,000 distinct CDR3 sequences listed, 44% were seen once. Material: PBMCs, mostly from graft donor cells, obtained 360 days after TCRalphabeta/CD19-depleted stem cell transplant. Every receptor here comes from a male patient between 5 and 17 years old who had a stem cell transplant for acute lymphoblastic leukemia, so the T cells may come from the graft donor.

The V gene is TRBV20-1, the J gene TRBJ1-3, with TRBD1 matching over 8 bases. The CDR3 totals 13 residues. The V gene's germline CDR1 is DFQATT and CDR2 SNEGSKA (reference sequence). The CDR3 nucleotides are TGCAATGCCGACAGGGGAGTGGGAAACACCATATATTTT. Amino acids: CNADRGVGNTIYF.

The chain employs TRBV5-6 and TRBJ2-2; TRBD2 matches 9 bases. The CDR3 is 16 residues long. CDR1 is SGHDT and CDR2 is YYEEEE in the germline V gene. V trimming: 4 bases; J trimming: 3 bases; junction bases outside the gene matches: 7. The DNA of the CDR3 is TGTGCCAGCAGCGTAGCGGGGGTGCTGTACACCGGGGAGCTGTTTTTT. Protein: CASSVAGVLYTGELFF.

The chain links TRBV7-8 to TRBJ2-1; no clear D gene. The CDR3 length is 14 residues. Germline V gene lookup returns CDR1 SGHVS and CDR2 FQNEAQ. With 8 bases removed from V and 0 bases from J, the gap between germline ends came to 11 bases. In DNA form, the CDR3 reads TGTGCCAGCCTCTTGGCAAGCTCCTACAATGAGCAGTTCTTC. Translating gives CASLLASSYNEQFF.

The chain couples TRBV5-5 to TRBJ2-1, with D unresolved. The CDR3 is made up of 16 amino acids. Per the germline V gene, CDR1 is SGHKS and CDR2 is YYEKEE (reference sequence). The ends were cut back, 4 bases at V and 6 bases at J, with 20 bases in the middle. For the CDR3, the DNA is TGTGCCAGCAGCGGACCAGGCGGAATCAGAATCAATGAGCAGTTCTTC. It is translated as CASSGPGGIRINEQFF.

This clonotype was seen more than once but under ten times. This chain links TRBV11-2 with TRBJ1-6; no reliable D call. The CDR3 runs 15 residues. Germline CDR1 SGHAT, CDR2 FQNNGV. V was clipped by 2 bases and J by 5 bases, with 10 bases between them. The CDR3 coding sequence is TGTGCCAGCAGCTTAATACGGGCCGATAATTCACCCCTCCACTTT. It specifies CASSLIRADNSPLHF.

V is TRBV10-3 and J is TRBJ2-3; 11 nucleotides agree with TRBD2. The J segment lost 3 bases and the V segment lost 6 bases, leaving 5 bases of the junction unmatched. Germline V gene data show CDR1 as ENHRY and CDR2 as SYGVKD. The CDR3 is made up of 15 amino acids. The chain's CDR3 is CAIRGGLAETDTQYF. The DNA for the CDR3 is TGTGCCATCAGGGGGGGACTAGCGGAAACAGATACGCAGTATTTT.

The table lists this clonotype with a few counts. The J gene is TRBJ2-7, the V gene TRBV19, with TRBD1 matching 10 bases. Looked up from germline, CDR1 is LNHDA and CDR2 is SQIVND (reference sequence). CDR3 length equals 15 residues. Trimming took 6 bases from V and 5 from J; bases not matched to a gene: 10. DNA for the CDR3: TGTGCCAGTAGATATGGGACAGGGGTCTTCCACGAGCAGTACTTC. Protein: CASRYGTGVFHEQYF.

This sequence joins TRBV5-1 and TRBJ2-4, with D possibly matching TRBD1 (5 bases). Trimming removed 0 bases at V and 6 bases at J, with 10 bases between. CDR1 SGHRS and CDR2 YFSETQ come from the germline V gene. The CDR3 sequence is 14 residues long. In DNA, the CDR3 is TGCGCCAGCAGCTTGGTCCAGGGAAGAAACATTCAGTACTTC. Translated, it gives CASSLVQGRNIQYF.

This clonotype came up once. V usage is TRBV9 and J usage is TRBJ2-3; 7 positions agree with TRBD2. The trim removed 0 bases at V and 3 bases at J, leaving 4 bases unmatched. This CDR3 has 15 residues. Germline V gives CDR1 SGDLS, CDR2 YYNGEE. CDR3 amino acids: CASSVGLAVTDTQYF. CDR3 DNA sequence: TGTGCCAGCAGCGTAGGGCTAGCGGTAACAGATACGCAGTATTTT. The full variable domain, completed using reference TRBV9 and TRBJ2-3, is DSGVTQTPKHLITATGQRVTLRCSPRSGDLSVYWYQQSLDQGLQFLIQYYNGEERAKGNILERFSAQQFPDLHSELNLSSLELGDSALYFCASSVGLAVTDTQYFGPGTRLTVL.

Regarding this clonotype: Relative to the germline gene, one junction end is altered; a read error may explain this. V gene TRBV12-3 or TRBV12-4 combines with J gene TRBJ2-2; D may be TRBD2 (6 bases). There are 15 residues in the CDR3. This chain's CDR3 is CASSFGGSNTGELLF. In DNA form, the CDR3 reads TGTGCCAGCAGTTTCGGAGGGTCGAACACCGGGGAGCTGTTGTTT.

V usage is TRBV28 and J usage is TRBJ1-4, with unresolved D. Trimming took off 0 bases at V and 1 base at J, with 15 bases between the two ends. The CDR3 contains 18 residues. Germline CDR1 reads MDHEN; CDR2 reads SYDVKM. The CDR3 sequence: CASSLWSRGLKTNEKLFF. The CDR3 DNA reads TGTGCCAGCAGTTTATGGTCCCGAGGGTTGAAAACTAATGAAAAACTGTTTTTT.

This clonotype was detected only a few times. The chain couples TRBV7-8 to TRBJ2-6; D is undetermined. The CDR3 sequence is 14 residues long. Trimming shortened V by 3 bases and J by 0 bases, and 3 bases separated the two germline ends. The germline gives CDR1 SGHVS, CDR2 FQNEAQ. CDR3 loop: CASSFSSGANVLTF. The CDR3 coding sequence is TGTGCCAGCAGCTTTAGCTCTGGGGCCAACGTCCTGACTTTC.

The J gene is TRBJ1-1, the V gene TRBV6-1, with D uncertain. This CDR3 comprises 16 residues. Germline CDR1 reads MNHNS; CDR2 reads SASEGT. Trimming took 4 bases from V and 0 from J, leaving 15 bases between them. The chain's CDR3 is CASSAGRMSLNTEAFF. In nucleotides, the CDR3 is TGTGCCAGCAGTGCTGGGAGGATGTCCTTGAACACTGAAGCTTTCTTT.

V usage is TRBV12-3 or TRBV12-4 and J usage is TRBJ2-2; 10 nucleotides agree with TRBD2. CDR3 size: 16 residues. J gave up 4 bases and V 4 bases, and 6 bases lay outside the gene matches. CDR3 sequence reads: CASSSGTSAVTGELFF. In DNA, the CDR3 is TGTGCCAGCAGTTCTGGGACTAGCGCGGTCACCGGGGAGCTGTTTTTT.

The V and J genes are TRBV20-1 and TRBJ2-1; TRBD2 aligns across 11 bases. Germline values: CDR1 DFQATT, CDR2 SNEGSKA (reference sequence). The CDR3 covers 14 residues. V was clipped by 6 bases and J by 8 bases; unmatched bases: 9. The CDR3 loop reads CSAPPLAGGDEQFF. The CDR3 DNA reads TGCAGTGCCCCCCCGCTAGCGGGAGGCGATGAGCAGTTCTTC.

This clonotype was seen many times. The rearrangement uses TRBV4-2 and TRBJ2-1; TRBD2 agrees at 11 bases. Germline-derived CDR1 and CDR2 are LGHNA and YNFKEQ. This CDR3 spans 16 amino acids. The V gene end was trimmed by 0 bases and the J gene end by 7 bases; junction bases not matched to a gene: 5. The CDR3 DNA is TGTGCCAGCAGCCAAGATTTAGCGGGGGGGAAGAATGAGCAGTTCTTC. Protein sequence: CASSQDLAGGKNEQFF.

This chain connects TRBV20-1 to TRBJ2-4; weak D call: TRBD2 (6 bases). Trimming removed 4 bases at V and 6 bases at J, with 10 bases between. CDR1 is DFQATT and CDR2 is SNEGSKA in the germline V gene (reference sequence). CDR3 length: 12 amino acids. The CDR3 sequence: CSAMPRGNIQYF. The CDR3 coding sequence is TGCAGTGCTATGCCGCGGGGAAACATTCAGTACTTC.

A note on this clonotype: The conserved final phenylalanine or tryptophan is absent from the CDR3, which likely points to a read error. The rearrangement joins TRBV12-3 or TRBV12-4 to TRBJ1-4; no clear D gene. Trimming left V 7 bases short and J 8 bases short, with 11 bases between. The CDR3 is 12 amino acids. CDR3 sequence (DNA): TGTGCCAGCACCTTAGCCCGGGAAAAACTGTTTTCT. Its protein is CASTLAREKLFS.